Below, 23 T cell receptor beta chains from the same sample are listed, as sequenced in a study of CD8 T cells in ankylosing spondylitis. General study points: Roughly eight highly homologous variants made up a TCR beta motif that seemed to typify ankylosing spondylitis blood.

TCRdb fed the 5' RACE reads into MiXCR, producing one record per CDR3 protein. The sample yields fewer than 550,000 distinct CDR3 sequences, over 4% seen once. For these TCRs, the target antigens are not known. Sequencing was carried out using blood, either unsorted or a sorted T cell fraction (not recorded which). Receptor source: a male donor with ankylosing spondylitis.

Many counts were recorded for this clonotype. V gene TRBV27 combines with J gene TRBJ1-1, with TRBD1 matching over 8 bases. Germline V gene sequence: CDR1 MNHEY, CDR2 SMNVEV (reference sequence). This CDR3 is built from 16 residues. V gave up 5 bases and J gave up 0 bases; unmatched junction bases: 8. The CDR3 loop reads CASSRGVQGVNTEAFF. The CDR3 DNA reads TGTGCCAGCAGTAGGGGTGTACAGGGGGTGAACACTGAAGCTTTCTTT.

This clonotype came up many times. The V and J genes are TRBV18 and TRBJ1-1, with 8 bases that match TRBD1. The V and J ends lost 7 bases and 3 bases, in that order; junction bases with no gene match: 7. Germline V gene lookup returns CDR1 KGHSH and CDR2 LQKENI. CDR3 length: 14 amino acids. CDR3 DNA sequence: TGTGCCAGCTTCCTGGACAGGGTGTACACTGAAGCTTTCTTT. Translated, it gives CASFLDRVYTEAFF.

V usage is TRBV4-1 and J usage is TRBJ2-2; possibly TRBD2 for D (7 bases). V dropped 0 bases and J dropped 0 bases, with 11 bases sitting between them. The CDR3 is 17 residues long. Looked up from germline, CDR1 is MGHRA and CDR2 is YSYEKL. The CDR3 protein is CASSQDRGATNTGELFF. In DNA, the CDR3 is TGCGCCAGCAGCCAAGATCGGGGGGCAACGAACACCGGGGAGCTGTTTTTT.

The chain couples TRBV19 to TRBJ2-2, with D maybe TRBD1 (5 bases). This CDR3 has 16 residues. Germline V gene sequence: CDR1 LNHDA, CDR2 SQIVND (reference sequence). V lost 7 bases and J lost 0, with 15 bases in between. This CDR3 reads CASMKTVYANTGELFF. DNA for the CDR3: TGTGCCAGTATGAAGACAGTCTATGCGAACACCGGGGAGCTGTTTTTT.

The sample holds many counts of this clonotype. The J gene is TRBJ2-1, the V gene TRBV5-1, with 15 bases aligning to TRBD2. V was pared by 0 bases and J by 3 bases, with 1 base of the junction left unmatched. The germline gives CDR1 SGHRS, CDR2 YFSETQ. The CDR3 covers 17 residues. The CDR3 spells CASSLVGLAGGYNEQFF. CDR3 nucleotide sequence: TGCGCCAGCAGCTTGGTGGGACTAGCGGGGGGCTACAATGAGCAGTTCTTC.

This clonotype was observed many times. The chain employs TRBV9 and TRBJ2-3; D might be TRBD2 (5 bases). Germline V gives CDR1 SGDLS, CDR2 YYNGEE. This CDR3 is 12 amino acids long. The V and J ends lost 4 bases and 5 bases respectively, with 8 bases between them. The CDR3 coding sequence is TGTGCCAGCAGCAGGGCGGGAGATACGCAGTATTTT. It translates to CASSRAGDTQYF. Together with reference TRBV9 and TRBJ2-3, the CDR3 gives the full variable domain: DSGVTQTPKHLITATGQRVTLRCSPRSGDLSVYWYQQSLDQGLQFLIQYYNGEERAKGNILERFSAQQFPDLHSELNLSSLELGDSALYFCASSRAGDTQYFGPGTRLTVL.

The chain recombines TRBV28 with TRBJ1-1; D not resolved. Germline loops: CDR1 MDHEN, CDR2 SYDVKM. The CDR3 is 12 residues long. The V gene lost 5 bases and the J gene lost 10 bases, with 14 bases spanning the gap. The CDR3 sequence: CASSLGSRGAFF. CDR3 nucleotide sequence: TGTGCCAGCAGTCTCGGATCCCGGGGAGCTTTCTTT.

This clonotype has ten or more counts. This chain joins TRBV7-2 and TRBJ2-6; unclear D gene. CDR3 length equals 13 residues. CDR1 is SGHTA and CDR2 is FQGNSA in the germline V gene. Deletions cut 5 bases from V and 5 bases from J, with 7 bases between. The chain's CDR3 is CASSVSWANVLTF. The CDR3 DNA is TGTGCCAGCAGCGTAAGCTGGGCCAACGTCCTGACTTTC.

V gene TRBV28 combines with J gene TRBJ2-3, with D perhaps assigned TRBD1 or TRBD2 (6 bases each). Germline V gene lookup returns CDR1 MDHEN and CDR2 SYDVKM. This CDR3 has 13 amino acids. The CDR3 sequence is CGSGGGLLDTQYF. As DNA, the CDR3 is TGTGGTTCAGGAGGGGGTCTTTTAGATACGCAGTATTTT.

There are many counts of this clonotype. The chain employs TRBV7-9 and TRBJ2-7, with D possibly TRBD1 on 7 matching bases. Germline V gene data show CDR1 as SEHNR and CDR2 as FQNEAQ (reference sequence). The ends were cut back, 5 bases at V and 6 bases at J, with 11 bases in the middle. There are 12 residues in the CDR3. The CDR3 DNA sequence: TGTGCCAGCAGCCAGGGGGGAGGCGAGCAGTACTTC. It codes for CASSQGGGEQYF.

The gene calls are TRBV6-4 and TRBJ2-1; 10 nucleotides agree with TRBD2. The junction had 7 bases not matched to a gene; V was cut back by 3 bases and J by 5 bases. The CDR3 sequence is 16 residues long. CDR1 MRHNA and CDR2 SNTAGT come from the germline V gene. CDR3 protein: CASSEWAGLANNEQFF. Here the CDR3 DNA reads TGTGCCAGCAGTGAATGGGCGGGACTAGCGAACAATGAGCAGTTCTTC.

Many counts were recorded for this clonotype. J is TRBJ1-2 and V is TRBV29-1, with no clear D. The CDR3 covers 12 residues. The V gene's germline CDR1 is SQVTM and CDR2 ANQGSEA. V lost 4 bases and J 4 bases, leaving 10 bases between the germline ends. The CDR3 nucleotides are TGCAGCGTTGCGACTTTTTCCTATGGCTACACCTTC. Its protein product is CSVATFSYGYTF.

This clonotype was observed a handful of times. The chain uses TRBV6-2 or TRBV6-3 and TRBJ2-2, with 8 bases aligning to TRBD1. This CDR3 is 15 amino acids long. The V segment lost 2 bases and the J segment 13 bases; nucleotides outside the gene matches: 12. Germline V lookup: CDR1 MNHEY, CDR2 SVGEGT. The CDR3: CASSYIRDRGPGLFF. DNA for the CDR3: TGTGCCAGCAGTTACATCCGAGACAGGGGCCCGGGGCTGTTTTTT.

This clonotype has a count of ten or more. The CDR3 protein is CAISEGQGYEQYF. In DNA form, the CDR3 reads TGTGCCATCAGTGAGGGCCAGGGATACGAGCAGTACTTC. The V and J genes are TRBV10-3 and TRBJ2-7, with D possibly TRBD1 on 5 matching bases. This CDR3 comprises 13 residues. With 2 bases removed from V and 4 bases from J, the gap between germline ends came to 9 bases. The V gene's germline CDR1 is ENHRY and CDR2 SYGVKD.

This clonotype was detected ten times or more. The chain recombines TRBV24-1 with TRBJ1-2; 7 positions match TRBD1. V dropped 8 bases and J dropped 2; count of bases not matched to a gene: 7. There are 14 residues in the CDR3. Germline V gives CDR1 KGHDR, CDR2 SFDVKD. As DNA, the CDR3 is TGTGCCACCATCAGGGGGATCTGGAACTATGGCTACACCTTC. It translates to CATIRGIWNYGYTF.

The sample holds many counts of this clonotype. The chain has TRBV5-1 and TRBJ1-2; 9 bases map to TRBD1. CDR1 and CDR2 (germline): SGHRS, YFSETQ. The J segment lost 8 bases and the V segment lost 5 bases, leaving 10 bases of the junction unmatched. The CDR3 consists of 14 residues. CDR3 bases: TGCGCCAGCAGGCTCACAGGGGGCGTAAGCGGCTACACCTTC. It encodes CASRLTGGVSGYTF.

This clonotype has just a few counts. The V and J genes are TRBV5-4 and TRBJ1-4, with D hard to call. Germline V gives CDR1 SGHNT, CDR2 YYREEE (reference sequence). V shed 4 bases and J shed 10 bases, with 20 bases lying between them. CDR3 length equals 15 residues. The CDR3 here is CASSRNGLTEGKLFF. The CDR3 DNA reads TGTGCCAGCAGCCGAAACGGGCTCACGGAAGGAAAACTGTTTTTT.

This clonotype was counted a few times. The chain uses TRBV20-1 and TRBJ2-5; tentatively, D is TRBD1 or TRBD2 (5 bases each). CDR1 is DFQATT, CDR2 SNEGSKA, per germline (reference sequence). The CDR3 has 14 amino acids. V was shortened by 0 bases and J by 5 bases, with 13 bases between the two germline ends. The CDR3 DNA reads as TGCAGTGCTAGAGATACGGGACGCGGGGAGACCCAGTACTTC. The encoded protein is CSARDTGRGETQYF.

The table lists this clonotype with many counts. CDR3 sequence (DNA): TGTGCCAGCAGCGGAGACAGGGGGAGTTATGGCTACACCTTC. Translation gives CASSGDRGSYGYTF. The chain carries TRBV6-1 and TRBJ1-2; 9 bases are a match to TRBD1. The CDR3 has 14 amino acids. The germline V gene has CDR1 MNHNS and CDR2 SASEGT. V lost 6 bases and J lost 5; bases outside the gene matches: 7.

This clonotype has at least ten counts. J is TRBJ1-6 and V is TRBV28; D gene uncertain. Per the germline V gene, CDR1 is MDHEN and CDR2 is SYDVKM. V lost 3 bases to trimming and J lost 10 bases, with 7 bases between them. This CDR3 comprises 12 residues. The CDR3 sequence is CASSFQESPLHF. As DNA, the CDR3 is TGTGCCAGCAGTTTTCAGGAATCACCCCTCCACTTT.

The sample holds many counts of this clonotype. This chain links TRBV6-1 with TRBJ2-5, with D perhaps matching TRBD2 (5 bases). The germline V gene has CDR1 MNHNS and CDR2 SASEGT. V lost 4 bases to trimming and J lost 5 bases, with 11 bases between them. This CDR3 is 13 amino acids long. The CDR3 DNA is TGTGCCAGCAGTGGAGGGTTGGAGGAGACCCAGTACTTC. Its translation: CASSGGLEETQYF.

The sample holds many counts of this clonotype. The J gene is TRBJ2-1, the V gene TRBV20-1; the D gene is possibly TRBD2 (6 bases). Germline V lookup: CDR1 DFQATT, CDR2 SNEGSKA (reference sequence). The CDR3 totals 15 residues. V dropped 6 bases and J dropped 0 bases, with 15 bases sitting between them. CDR3 bases: TGCAGTGCCGCGCGGGACGGAAGCTCCTACAATGAGCAGTTCTTC. Amino acids: CSAARDGSSYNEQFF.

Ten or more counts support this clonotype. The gene calls are TRBV27 and TRBJ1-1; no clear D. Per germline, CDR1 MNHEY and CDR2 SMNVEV (reference sequence). This CDR3 is built from 13 residues. The ends were cut back, 0 bases at V and 3 bases at J, with 5 bases in the middle. The CDR3 DNA reads as TGTGCCAGCAGTTTATCCAGGTACACTGAAGCTTTCTTT. Protein: CASSLSRYTEAFF.